This paragraph reports one TCR beta chain. No antigen is known for it. Germline V gives CDR1 KGHSH, CDR2 LQKENI. The V end was cut by 3 bases, the J end by 0 bases, with 3 bases between. CDR3 length equals 13 residues. Nominally healthy donors were sampled, though unrecorded immune exposures were likely. Use of 60 Vbeta and 13 Jbeta primers characterized the PCR. Libraries were prepared by immunoSEQ multiplex PCR; TCRdb keeps only in-frame clonotypes and omits some of them. The ten top clones account for over 2%, within a sample of roughly 51,000 clones. The data belong to a study of cytomegalovirus exposure and HLA in healthy donors. About the study: Ancestry clustering placed roughly four fifths of about 400 genotyped donors in the Caucasian-associated cluster.

Study-level points and caveats: Presence/absence analyses supposed approximately even sequencing depth among donors. TCR beta V segments were, for the most part, productive about 87% or about 30% of the time in an earlier analysis.

The chain joins TRBV18 to TRBJ1-3; no clear D. The clonotype originates from a woman aged 40 to 55 in good health and CMV-seronegative. The sample comprised PBMCs. Here the CDR3 DNA reads TGTGCCAGCTCACCCTACTCTGGAAACACCATATATTTT. Amino acid sequence: CASSPYSGNTIYF.